The source of this T cell receptor beta chain is a study of T cell responses to AZD1222 COVID-19 vaccine (dated by TCRdb to about 2021). Study-wide context: TCR sequencing covered fewer than 250 trial participants: approximately 200 given two doses of AZD1222 and 26 given two doses of MenACWY control vaccine. Trial participants were enrolled into age subgroups of 18-55, 56-69 and 70-plus years, which contained approximately 150, 28 and 58 TCR-sequenced participants, respectively. Overall study outcomes, separate from this receptor: Vaccine-associated CD4 TCRs spanned the whole spike protein, with dominant responses in regions 160-218 and 743-854. Reportedly, close to half of the unique spike-specific TCRs recognized epitopes lying outside the regions that are mutated in the B.1.351 and B.1.1.7 variants. In the small 56-69-year group, the increase in depth fell short of significance, most likely because of low power. Participants were mostly white British and included more females than males, and it was suggested by the authors that clonal diversity may have been underestimated. After two AZD1222 doses, both the breadth and the depth of spike-specific TCRs were significantly higher than at day 0 and than in MenACWY recipients. No day 14 peak-response samples were available, so repertoires were characterized only after the peak T cell response. Conclusions about previously exposed vaccinees were limited because only a handful of AZD1222 recipients were SARS-CoV-2 seropositive at baseline.

Spanning cysteine to phenylalanine, the CDR3 consists of 18 amino acids. The DNA shown is the 54-base CDR3, in frame from base 1. CDR1 and CDR2 are read off the germline V gene as MNHEY and SVGEGT. For this chain, trimming is 0 bases at the V end and 7 bases at the J end, and the number of junction bases without a gene match is 16. This clone was seen only a few times. No cognate antigen has been identified for it. The input lacks base qualities; no much larger clone sits a single base away. The CDR3 regions of human TCRbeta chains were subjected to immunosequencing. The authors' pipeline ran thus. TCRs in the repertoires were compared against a reference library of SARS-CoV-2-specific TCRs that had been generated with the MIRA antigen-specificity platform. Breadth was defined as the fraction of unique TCRs that were SARS-CoV-2-associated, and depth was defined as the fraction of total T cells that were SARS-CoV-2-associated. Each spike-specific TCR was assigned to its reactive spike region and to a CD4 or CD8 class using the MIRA data. Log10-transformed breadth and depth values were compared by one-way ANOVA with Sidak's multiple comparisons tests. TCRdb re-hosts the immuneACCESS table, in-frame sequences only. Its copies lack some clones; in the studies checked, an unresolved V gene accounts for under half of them, and the cause for the rest is not known. V, J and clone size are those of that table, while D and trimming were read from the DNA. The sample table contains about 180,000 clones; only one count was recorded for more than 70% of them. The ten largest account for 20% to 30% of the sample.

The time point label on this specimen signifies: about 28 days (+/-7) after the second vaccine dose. AZD1222 recipients with second doses at about 4 weeks or about 12 weeks were pooled, because spike-specific TCR depth and breadth did not differ between schedules. Samples from vaccinated people were obtained from the UK trials COV001 and COV002, which included a single-blind randomized controlled phase 2/3 trial of AZD1222 (ChAdOx1 nCoV-19) in healthy adults. Trial participant PBMC samples were collected at day 0 and day 28 after the second dose for TCRbeta chain sequencing. The sequencing used peripheral blood, collected 28 days after the second AZD1222 dose. This clonotype was sampled from an adult who received the AZD1222 COVID-19 vaccine. The sequence joins TRBV6-2 or TRBV6-3 to TRBJ2-7; 9 middle bases align to TRBD1. CDR3 protein: CASSYSTGTGTLYVEQYF. The bases are TGTGCCAGCAGTTACTCTACCGGGACAGGGACACTCTACGTGGAGCAGTACTTC.